These T cell receptor beta chains were read from a single sample in a study of cytomegalovirus exposure and HLA in healthy donors. Assay: immunoSEQ multiplex PCR; the TCRdb copy retains only in-frame clones and omits some. The table for this sample gives 200,000 to 250,000 clones. Material for sequencing was PBMCs. These receptors were collected from a girl between 2 and 10 years old in good health and CMV-seropositive. The CDR3 runs from the conserved cysteine through the conserved F or W. A D gene is named only where the DNA matches it firmly.

CDR3nt: TGTGCCAGCAGCTGGGGGCAGGGTACAGGCAATCAGCCCCAGCATTTT
CDR3aa: CASSWGQGTGNQPQHF
j_gene: TRBJ1-5
v_gene: TRBV5-8
d_gene: -

CDR3nt: TGTGCCAGTACTGCGGGAGGGCAAGAGACCCAGTACTTC
CDR3aa: CASTAGGQETQYF
j_gene: TRBJ2-5
v_gene: TRBV19
d_gene: TRBD2

CDR3nt: TGTGCCAGCAGCTTAGATCAGATCCAAGAGACCCAGTACTTC
CDR3aa: CASSLDQIQETQYF
j_gene: TRBJ2-5
v_gene: TRBV7-8
d_gene: -

CDR3nt: TGTGCCAGCAGGGACTGGGACAGCTGGACCGGGGAGCTGTTTTTT
CDR3aa: CASRDWDSWTGELFF
j_gene: TRBJ2-2
v_gene: TRBV28
d_gene: TRBD1

CDR3nt: TGTGCCAGCAGTTCCCGGACTAGCGGGAGTTTGCGGTCCTACGAGCAGTACTTC
CDR3aa: CASSSRTSGSLRSYEQYF
j_gene: TRBJ2-7
v_gene: TRBV28
d_gene: TRBD2

CDR3nt: TGTGCCAGCAGCTTAGGCGGGAGTTGGACAGATACGCAGTATTTT
CDR3aa: CASSLGGSWTDTQYF
j_gene: TRBJ2-3
v_gene: TRBV7-9
d_gene: TRBD2

CDR3nt: TGCAGCGTTCCGGGACACGCAGGGTATAGCTATGGCTACACCTTC
CDR3aa: CSVPGHAGYSYGYTF
j_gene: TRBJ1-2
v_gene: TRBV29-1
d_gene: -

CDR3nt: TGTGCCAGCAGTTTACTCGGGACAGGCCCGACTAATGAGCAGTTCTTC
CDR3aa: CASSLLGTGPTNEQFF
j_gene: TRBJ2-1
v_gene: TRBV27
d_gene: TRBD1

CDR3nt: TGTGCCAGCAGGGGGGGTACCCCAACTATATTAAACACCGGGGAGCTGTTTTTT
CDR3aa: CASRGGTPTILNTGELFF
j_gene: TRBJ2-2
v_gene: TRBV27
d_gene: -

CDR3nt: TGTGCCAGCAGCCGACCCCGACACCATTCCCAGACCCAGCCCCAGCATTTT
CDR3aa: CASSRPRHHSQTQPQHF
j_gene: TRBJ1-5
v_gene: TRBV27
d_gene: -

CDR3nt: TGTGCCAGCAGCTTCATTACCTCCGGGGACAGATTTGGCTATGGCTACACCTTC
CDR3aa: CASSFITSGDRFGYGYTF
j_gene: TRBJ1-2
v_gene: TRBV7-9
d_gene: TRBD1

CDR3nt: TGCGCCAGCAGTCTCAGGACAGGGGCCTACGAGCAGTACTTC
CDR3aa: CASSLRTGAYEQYF
j_gene: TRBJ2-7
v_gene: TRBV5-1
d_gene: TRBD1